This T cell receptor beta chain was found in a study of cytomegalovirus exposure and HLA in healthy donors. It was with 60 Vbeta and 13 Jbeta primers that the PCR ran. Profiled with immunoSEQ multiplex PCR; TCRdb holds only in-frame clones, not every one. The table for this sample gives roughly 62,000 clones. In regard to this clone: What it binds is not known.

The CDR3 runs 17 residues. Germline CDR1 is MNHNS and CDR2 is SASEGT. Trimming shortened V by 2 bases and J by 5 bases, and 22 bases separated the two germline ends. Notes on the study in general: The productive fraction for most TCR beta V segments was about 87% or about 30% in an earlier analysis. A few V segments could not be told apart, such as TRBV6-2 and TRBV6-3, and were left out.

This sequence joins TRBV6-1 and TRBJ2-7, with D maybe TRBD2 (6 bases). The sequencing sample was made of PBMCs. The TCR was taken from a male donor in good health and CMV-seronegative. The DNA of the CDR3 is TGTGCCAGCAGTGAATTAGGATACAGAGGGAGGAAGAACGAGCAGTACTTC. This gives the protein CASSELGYRGRKNEQYF.